Following are 16 T cell receptor beta chains from one sample sequenced in a study of blood T cell repertoires in COVID-19. This table comes from immunoSEQ multiplex PCR, and its TCRdb copy is limited to in-frame clones, with some not included. Of approximately 470,000 clones listed, approximately 90% are singletons. The sequenced sample was PBMCs or T cells enriched from blood (not recorded which). Every receptor here comes from a woman aged 18-29 years who had recovered from COVID-19.

This chain connects TRBV28 to TRBJ1-1; D unclear. The CDR3 contains 15 residues. The germline CDR1 and CDR2 sequences are MDHEN and SYDVKM. V was clipped by 5 bases and J by 4 bases, with 17 bases between them. The CDR3 sequence is CASSLPQAFGTEAFF. The CDR3 DNA reads as TGTGCCAGCAGTCTTCCCCAGGCCTTCGGCACTGAAGCTTTCTTT.

Regarding this clone: This sample includes further DNA sequences coding for the same CDR3. The chain is built from TRBV4-2 and TRBJ2-1; 14 bases line up with TRBD2. V was clipped by 6 bases and J by 7 bases; unmatched bases: 5. This CDR3 has 15 amino acids. In germline, CDR1 is LGHNA, CDR2 YNFKEQ. This chain's CDR3 is CASSQTSGGANEQFF. CDR3 DNA sequence: TGTGCCAGCAGTCAGACTAGCGGGGGGGCGAATGAGCAGTTCTTC.

The rearrangement joins TRBV18 to TRBJ2-7; TRBD1 aligns across 8 bases. The CDR3 runs to 15 residues. With 3 bases clipped from V and 5 bases from J, the junction kept 9 bases outside the gene matches. Germline V gene data show CDR1 as KGHSH and CDR2 as LQKENI. The CDR3, as DNA: TGTGCCAGCTCACCGAGGACAGGGAATTTAGACGAGCAGTACTTC. This codes for CASSPRTGNLDEQYF. The full variable domain, its missing parts supplied by reference TRBV18 and TRBJ2-7, is NAGVMQNPRHLVRRRGQEARLRCSPMKGHSHVYWYRQLPEEGLKFMVYLQKENIIDESGMPKERFSAEFPKEGPSILRIQQVVRGDSAAYFCASSPRTGNLDEQYFGPGTRLTVT.

The chain combines TRBV13 with TRBJ1-6; D might be TRBD1 (5 bases). Germline V gives CDR1 PRHDT, CDR2 FYEKMQ (reference sequence). Between the trimmed V and J ends, which lost 0 bases and 9 bases, there was a span of 15 bases. This CDR3 region has 16 residues. The CDR3 DNA reads as TGTGCCAGCAGCTTAGGCCTAGGGGTCCCTGGTTCACCCCTCCACTTT. It specifies CASSLGLGVPGSPLHF.

The chain is built from TRBV7-2 and TRBJ2-1; D may be TRBD2 (6 bases). This CDR3 has 13 amino acids. V was clipped by 5 bases and J by 15 bases, with 20 bases between them. Germline V gives CDR1 SGHTA, CDR2 FQGNSA. The CDR3 bases are TGTGCCAGCAGCCCCGGTCGGGACTTTCAATGGTTCTTC. Its translation: CASSPGRDFQWFF.

The gene calls are TRBV29-1 and TRBJ2-5, with D possibly being TRBD2 (5 bases). V lost 7 bases and J lost 3, with 12 bases in between. This CDR3 region has 12 residues. The germline V gene has CDR1 SQVTM and CDR2 ANQGSEA. In nucleotides, the CDR3 is TGCAGCGCAACCGGGAATAAAGAGACCCAGTACTTC. Protein product: CSATGNKETQYF.

This chain links TRBV27 with TRBJ1-1; no definite D call. Germline-derived CDR1 and CDR2 are MNHEY and SMNVEV (reference sequence). V was trimmed by 6 bases and J by 0 bases, leaving 11 bases between them. This CDR3 has 14 amino acids. CDR3 residues: CASSPAGVNTEAFF. The CDR3 nucleotides are TGTGCCAGCAGCCCAGCCGGGGTGAACACTGAAGCTTTCTTT.

The chain uses TRBV6-5 and TRBJ1-1; no clear D gene. Germline V gene data show CDR1 as MNHEY and CDR2 as SVGAGI. The CDR3 length is 14 residues. The ends were cut back, 1 base at V and 1 base at J, with 7 bases in the middle. CDR3 protein: CASSYFIKNTEAFF. The CDR3 nucleotides are TGTGCCAGCAGTTACTTTATTAAGAACACTGAAGCTTTCTTT.

Details on this clone: The sample carries other DNA sequences with the same CDR3. The gene calls are TRBV7-8 and TRBJ2-7; TRBD1 matches 7 bases. Trimming removed 5 bases from V and 1 base from J; junction bases left unmatched: 5. The germline CDR1 and CDR2 sequences are SGHVS and FQNEAQ. This CDR3 spans 14 amino acids. CDR3 in DNA: TGTGCCAGCAGCCTAAGGGACAGTTCCTACGAGCAGTACTTC. It yields the protein CASSLRDSSYEQYF.

The V call is TRBV5-1, the J call TRBJ1-3, with D perhaps TRBD1 (6 bases). This CDR3 contains 14 residues. Deletions cut 0 bases from V and 8 bases from J, with 12 bases between. Looked up from germline, CDR1 is SGHRS and CDR2 is YFSETQ. CDR3 DNA: TGCGCCAGCAGCTTGGATTATTCAGGGGACACCATATATTTT. It translates to CASSLDYSGDTIYF.

V usage is TRBV7-9 and J usage is TRBJ1-2; D is perhaps TRBD1 (5 bases). V was trimmed by 5 bases and J by 3 bases, leaving 13 bases between them. CDR1 is SEHNR, CDR2 FQNEAQ, per germline (reference sequence). The CDR3 sequence is 14 residues long. Here the CDR3 DNA reads TGTGCCAGCAGCCGCAGGGCCAGCGACTATGGCTACACCTTC. This gives the protein CASSRRASDYGYTF.

The chain employs TRBV11-2 and TRBJ2-2, with D hard to call. V lost 5 bases and J 4 bases, leaving 11 bases between the germline ends. The CDR3 length is 14 residues. Germline V CDR1 and CDR2: SGHAT, FQNNGV. CDR3 coding DNA: TGTGCCAGCAGCCCCGGGTCACCCACCGGGGAGCTGTTTTTT. It yields the protein CASSPGSPTGELFF. The entire variable domain, with the rest obtained from reference TRBV11-2 and TRBJ2-2, is as follows: EAGVAQSPRYKIIEKRQSVAFWCNPISGHATLYWYQQILGQGPKLLIQFQNNGVVDDSQLPKDRFSAERLKGVDSTLKIQPAKLEDSAVYLCASSPGSPTGELFFGEGSRLTVL.

The CDR3 loop is CASSQTTGIETF. The CDR3 DNA is TGTGCCAGCAGCCAAACGACAGGGATAGAAACCTTC. The chain uses TRBV5-4 and TRBJ1-2; 7 bases are shared with TRBD1. From germline, CDR1 is SGHNT and CDR2 YYREEE (reference sequence). The CDR3 length is 12 residues. V lost 4 bases to trimming and J lost 14 bases; unmatched junction nucleotides: 11.

This clone was detected once. This chain uses TRBV5-4 with TRBJ2-5; the match to TRBD2 covers 7 bases. Germline V gives CDR1 SGHNT, CDR2 YYREEE (reference sequence). The junction had 9 bases not matched to a gene; V was cut back by 3 bases and J by 4 bases. This CDR3 is built from 15 residues. The CDR3 coding sequence is TGTGCCAGCAGCTACCAGCGGGGCGGGGGAGAGACCCAGTACTTC. As protein: CASSYQRGGGETQYF. The full variable domain, rest sourced from reference TRBV5-4 and TRBJ2-5, is ETGVTQSPTHLIKTRGQQVTLRCSSQSGHNTVSWYQQALGQGPQFIFQYYREEENGRGNFPPRFSGLQFPNYSSELNVNALELDDSALYLCASSYQRGGGETQYFGPGTRLLVL.

This clone is a singleton in its sample. The chain recombines TRBV7-6 with TRBJ2-5; 8 nucleotides align to TRBD2. Germline CDR1 SGHVS, CDR2 FNYEAQ. Trimming took 2 bases from V and 4 from J; bases not matched to a gene: 9. This CDR3 has 16 residues. The CDR3 region is CASSLIGGGPGETQYF. In nucleotides, the CDR3 is TGTGCCAGCAGCTTAATCGGGGGGGGGCCGGGAGAGACCCAGTACTTC.

This chain connects TRBV5-1 to TRBJ1-6; a weak D match, TRBD1 (5 bases). Trimming cost V 7 bases and J 4 bases, with 15 bases left between them. Germline V CDR1 and CDR2: SGHRS, YFSETQ. The CDR3 length is 15 residues. CDR3 bases: TGCGCCAGCTCCCCAGGACACCAATATAATTCACCCCTCCACTTT. Its translation is CASSPGHQYNSPLHF.